This record looks at one T cell receptor beta chain sequence and its context. Its antigen is unidentified. CDR3 size: 14 residues. Germline V gives CDR1 WNHNN, CDR2 SYGVQD (reference sequence). The trim removed 6 bases at V and 8 bases at J, leaving 9 bases unmatched. TCRdb keeps only in-frame clones here, not all; method: immunoSEQ multiplex PCR. The data hold around 720,000 clones, with 73% observed a single time. This entry belongs to a study of shared clonotypes between healthy human individuals. The wider study: The study used three CD4 naive, three CD4 memory, two CD8 naive and one CD8 memory plate per donor.

Healthy HIV-negative adults with no recent acute infections or vaccinations were recruited as donors. General study points: Larger estimated richness was generally recorded for naive subsets relative to memory subsets. It was observed that approximately 5% of naive CD4 clonotypes were shared across several donors.

Sequenced material: memory CD4+ T cells sorted from blood. Documented subset: CD45RA-negative fraction. This rearrangement joins TRBV10-1 to TRBJ2-1, with 8 bases that match TRBD1. The TCR comes from a woman aged 30 to 39 in good health. This CDR3 reads CASSRQGSVDEQFF. The CDR3 DNA sequence: TGCGCCAGCAGCCGACAGGGGAGTGTGGATGAGCAGTTCTTC.